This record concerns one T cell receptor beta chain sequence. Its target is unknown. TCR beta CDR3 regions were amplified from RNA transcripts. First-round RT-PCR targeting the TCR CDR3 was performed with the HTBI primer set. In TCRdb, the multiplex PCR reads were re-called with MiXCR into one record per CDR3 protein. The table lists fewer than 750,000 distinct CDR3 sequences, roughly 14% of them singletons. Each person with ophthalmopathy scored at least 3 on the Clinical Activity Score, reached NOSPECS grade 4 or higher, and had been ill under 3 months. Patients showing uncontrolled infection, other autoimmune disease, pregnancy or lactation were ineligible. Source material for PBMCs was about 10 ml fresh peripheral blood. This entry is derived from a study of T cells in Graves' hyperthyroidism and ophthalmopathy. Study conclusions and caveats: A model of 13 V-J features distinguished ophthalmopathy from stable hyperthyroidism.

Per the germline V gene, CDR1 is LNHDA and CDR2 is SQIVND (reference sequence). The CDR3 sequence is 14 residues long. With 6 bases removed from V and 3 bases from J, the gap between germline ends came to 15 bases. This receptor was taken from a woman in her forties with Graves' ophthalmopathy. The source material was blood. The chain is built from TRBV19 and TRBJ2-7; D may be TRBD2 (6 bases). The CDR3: CASRSPGEGYEQYF. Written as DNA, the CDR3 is TGTGCCAGTAGGTCACCGGGAGAGGGCTACGAGCAGTACTTC. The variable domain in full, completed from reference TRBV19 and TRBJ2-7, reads DGGITQSPKYLFRKEGQNVTLSCEQNLNHDAMYWYRQDPGQGLRLIYYSQIVNDFQKGDIAEGYSVSREKKESFPLTVTSAQKNPTAFYLCASRSPGEGYEQYFGPGTRLTVT.